This passage covers 27 T cell receptor beta chains from one sample sequenced in a study of vaccination and CD4 T cells after COVID-19. Sample treatment: approximately nine-day PBMC culture with coronavirus spike peptide pools or control peptides (ViraFEST assay). These receptors' antigens are unknown. Oncomine TCR Beta short-read sequencing was applied to DNA from cultured CD4+ T cells. TCRdb re-analysed the PCR reads in MiXCR, keeping a single row per CDR3 protein. This table has more than 9,500 distinct CDR3 sequences, 54% appearing once. The specimen comprised cultured CD4+ T cells from blood, sampled after SARS-CoV-2 vaccination. The receptor source for this set is a human donor with COVID-19.

This rearrangement joins TRBV28 to TRBJ2-7; D is tentatively TRBD1 or TRBD2 (5 bases each). CDR1 MDHEN and CDR2 SYDVKM come from the germline V gene. Trimming removed 6 bases at V and 1 base at J, with 19 bases between. This CDR3 is built from 16 residues. As DNA, the CDR3 is TGTGCCAGCAGCCCCGATGAGGGGCGCCGGTCCTACGAGCAGTACTTC. The encoded protein is CASSPDEGRRSYEQYF.

The genes are TRBV28 and TRBJ1-5, with a possible D match to TRBD1 (6 bases). This CDR3 spans 14 amino acids. The germline V gene has CDR1 MDHEN and CDR2 SYDVKM. With 8 bases removed from V and 1 base from J, the gap between germline ends came to 12 bases. This chain's CDR3 is CASSRGGSNQPQHF. DNA for the CDR3: TGTGCCAGCTCTAGGGGGGGAAGCAATCAGCCCCAGCATTTT.

The chain joins TRBV7-3 to TRBJ1-5; D remains ambiguous. Trimming took off 5 bases at V and 2 bases at J, with 10 bases between the two ends. CDR1 and CDR2 (germline): SGHTA, FQGTGA. This CDR3 has 14 residues. DNA of the CDR3: TGTGCCAGCAGCCCGGGTGCGGGCAATCAGCCCCAGCATTTT. As protein: CASSPGAGNQPQHF. The whole variable domain, filled in from reference TRBV7-3 and TRBJ1-5, reads GAGVSQTPSNKVTEKGKYVELRCDPISGHTALYWYRQSLGQGPEFLIYFQGTGAADDSGLPNDRFFAVRPEGSVSTLKIQRTERGDSAVYLCASSPGAGNQPQHFGDGTRLSIL.

The table lists this clonotype with a few counts. In DNA, the CDR3 is TGCAGTGCTAGCCGGGACGGCCCCCAGCATTTT. Translating gives CSASRDGPQHF. The rearrangement links TRBV20-1 to TRBJ1-5; a possible D gene is TRBD1 (5 bases). The germline gives CDR1 DFQATT, CDR2 SNEGSKA (reference sequence). The CDR3 extends over 11 amino acids. Trimming took off 3 bases at V and 10 bases at J, with 10 bases between the two ends.

The CDR3 loop is CSATGGISSYEQYF. As DNA, the CDR3 is TGCAGTGCCACCGGGGGAATAAGCTCCTACGAGCAGTACTTC. This chain joins TRBV20-1 and TRBJ2-7, with D tentatively TRBD2 (6 bases). The V gene's germline CDR1 is DFQATT and CDR2 SNEGSKA (reference sequence). Between the trimmed V and J ends, which lost 6 bases and 0 bases, there was a span of 15 bases. This CDR3 has 14 residues.

The chain links TRBV20-1 to TRBJ2-3; 11 bases line up with TRBD2. With V trimmed by 2 bases and J by 6 bases, 4 bases remained unmatched. The CDR3 contains 14 residues. The germline CDR1 and CDR2 sequences are DFQATT and SNEGSKA (reference sequence). The CDR3 DNA reads as TGCAGTGCTAGACTAGCGGGGGGCGGGGATACGCAGTATTTT. Translation: CSARLAGGGDTQYF.

This rearrangement joins TRBV7-2 to TRBJ1-1, with D hard to call. Deletions cut 0 bases from V and 6 bases from J, with 11 bases between. The length of the CDR3 is 14 residues. Per the germline V gene, CDR1 is SGHTA and CDR2 is FQGNSA. In DNA form, the CDR3 reads TGTGCCAGCAGCTTAGCACTCTACCGGGCTGAAGCTTTCTTT. The encoded protein is CASSLALYRAEAFF.

CDR3 amino acids: CASFPIQGPGQVWTFF. DNA of the CDR3: TGTGCCAGTTTTCCGATTCAAGGGCCCGGACAGGTTTGGACTTTCTTT. The rearrangement links TRBV19 to TRBJ1-1; 7 bases agree with TRBD1. Germline-derived CDR1 and CDR2 are LNHDA and SQIVND (reference sequence). The ends lost 8 bases at V and 12 bases at J; junction bases unmatched: 24. The CDR3 spans 16 residues.

This clonotype was found a few times. The gene calls are TRBV20-1 and TRBJ1-1; D call uncertain. Germline loops: CDR1 DFQATT, CDR2 SNEGSKA (reference sequence). This CDR3 region has 10 residues. The V gene lost 6 bases and the J gene lost 11 bases, with 13 bases spanning the gap. CDR3 in DNA: TGCAGTGCCTTTCTCGGAGAGGCTTTCTTT. It is translated as CSAFLGEAFF.

This clonotype has a handful of counts. J is TRBJ1-2 and V is TRBV6-1, with D perhaps matching TRBD1 (6 bases). This CDR3 contains 15 residues. Germline V gives CDR1 MNHNS, CDR2 SASEGT. Deletions cut 7 bases from V and 3 bases from J, with 18 bases between. CDR3 DNA sequence: TGTGCCAGCACCCCGTACGGACAGAGCTACTATGGCTACACCTTC. It yields the protein CASTPYGQSYYGYTF.

This clonotype was observed a handful of times. The chain links TRBV7-3 to TRBJ2-5, with D perhaps TRBD1 or TRBD2 (5 bases each). CDR1 is SGHTA, CDR2 FQGTGA, per germline. The CDR3 extends over 13 amino acids. V was cut by 5 bases and J by 7 bases, with 14 bases left in between. The CDR3 nucleotides read TGTGCCAGCAGCCCCGGGGCCCCCGGGACCCAGTACTTC. Amino acids: CASSPGAPGTQYF. The entire variable domain, with the rest obtained from reference TRBV7-3 and TRBJ2-5, is as follows: GAGVSQTPSNKVTEKGKYVELRCDPISGHTALYWYRQSLGQGPEFLIYFQGTGAADDSGLPNDRFFAVRPEGSVSTLKIQRTERGDSAVYLCASSPGAPGTQYFGPGTRLLVL.

This clonotype was seen a few times. V usage is TRBV7-9 and J usage is TRBJ2-7; no firm D call. Germline V gene sequence: CDR1 SEHNR, CDR2 FQNEAQ (reference sequence). Between the trimmed V and J ends, which lost 3 bases and 3 bases, there was a span of 6 bases. The CDR3 runs to 12 residues. DNA for the CDR3: TGTGCCAGCAGCTTGTGGGGCTACGAGCAGTACTTC. This translates into CASSLWGYEQYF.

This clonotype was counted between two and nine times. The V and J genes are TRBV20-1 and TRBJ2-3, with 11 bases identical to TRBD2. The CDR3 loop spans 15 amino acids. Per the germline V gene, CDR1 is DFQATT and CDR2 is SNEGSKA (reference sequence). Trimming at V came to 0 bases and at J to 5 bases, leaving 4 bases not matched to a gene. CDR3 loop: CSARDSGGARDTQYF. The CDR3 nucleotides are TGCAGTGCTAGAGATAGCGGGGGGGCAAGAGATACGCAGTATTTT.

The rearrangement joins TRBV7-6 to TRBJ1-5; tentatively, D is TRBD1 (6 bases). The CDR3 covers 14 residues. Trimming shortened V by 4 bases and J by 3 bases, and 10 bases separated the two germline ends. Germline V CDR1 and CDR2: SGHVS, FNYEAQ. CDR3 loop: CASSSTGNNQPQHF. CDR3 bases: TGTGCCAGCAGCTCAACAGGGAACAATCAGCCCCAGCATTTT.

The chain carries TRBV19 and TRBJ2-1; unclear D gene. The CDR3 consists of 19 residues. CDR1 and CDR2 (germline): LNHDA, SQIVND (reference sequence). The V and J ends lost 5 bases and 6 bases respectively, with 29 bases between them. Written as DNA, the CDR3 is TGTGCCAGTAGTCTTCTTTGGGCAGGAAAGATCGTAGGCGGCAATGAGCAGTTCTTC. It translates to CASSLLWAGKIVGGNEQFF.

The chain uses TRBV2 and TRBJ1-2; D may be TRBD1 (5 bases). V shed 3 bases and J shed 4 bases, with 12 bases lying between them. The length of the CDR3 is 14 residues. Germline CDR1 reads SNHLY; CDR2 reads FYNNEI. CDR3 in DNA: TGTGCCAGCAGTGAGATGGGGGTTGGCTATGGCTACACCTTC. This codes for CASSEMGVGYGYTF.

This sequence joins TRBV12-5 and TRBJ2-3; 8 nucleotides agree with TRBD2. Germline CDR1 and CDR2: LGHNT and FRNRAP. The V segment lost 3 bases and the J segment 2 bases; nucleotides outside the gene matches: 4. The CDR3 has 15 amino acids. CDR3 amino acids: CASGFRTSTTDTQYF. The CDR3 nucleotides are TGTGCTAGTGGTTTTAGGACTAGCACCACAGATACGCAGTATTTT.

The chain carries TRBV30 and TRBJ1-2; D possibly corresponds to TRBD1 (5 bases). Germline V gene sequence: CDR1 GTSNPN, CDR2 SVGIG (reference sequence). Deletions cut 3 bases from V and 7 bases from J, with 15 bases between. The CDR3 sequence is 13 residues long. The chain's CDR3 is CAWRPWGNPGYTF. The CDR3 nucleotides are TGTGCCTGGAGACCCTGGGGGAACCCTGGCTACACCTTC.

In its sample, this clonotype was seen a few times. This sequence joins TRBV2 and TRBJ2-5; possibly TRBD1 for D (6 bases). The V end was cut by 8 bases, the J end by 5 bases, with 15 bases between. This CDR3 has 13 residues. The V gene's germline CDR1 is SNHLY and CDR2 FYNNEI. CDR3 sequence reads: CASGKGQSETQYF. The CDR3 DNA sequence: TGTGCCAGCGGAAAGGGACAATCGGAGACCCAGTACTTC.

The gene calls are TRBV20-1 and TRBJ1-3, with TRBD1 as a possible D gene (5 bases). This CDR3 has 14 residues. Germline loops: CDR1 DFQATT, CDR2 SNEGSKA (reference sequence). The V gene lost 6 bases and the J gene lost 2 bases, with 14 bases spanning the gap. CDR3 sequence: CSAFGTPTGNTIYF. The CDR3 nucleotides read TGCAGTGCATTCGGGACTCCAACTGGAAACACCATATATTTT.

V gene TRBV27 combines with J gene TRBJ1-5; 10 bases line up with TRBD1. The CDR3 covers 16 residues. Germline assignment: CDR1 MNHEY and CDR2 SMNVEV (reference sequence). With 5 bases clipped from V and 3 bases from J, the junction kept 7 bases outside the gene matches. CDR3 nucleotides: TGTGCCAGCAGTCGACAGGGACAGGGGCACAATCAGCCCCAGCATTTT. Its translation: CASSRQGQGHNQPQHF.

The chain has TRBV20-1 and TRBJ2-7; TRBD1 or TRBD2 may be the D gene (5 bases each). Germline CDR1 DFQATT, CDR2 SNEGSKA (reference sequence). The length of the CDR3 is 12 residues. The ends were cut back, 3 bases at V and 5 bases at J, with 11 bases in the middle. The CDR3 protein is CSASGGNHEQYF. CDR3 sequence (DNA): TGCAGTGCTAGTGGGGGAAACCACGAGCAGTACTTC.

The chain carries TRBV20-1 and TRBJ2-1; D call uncertain. The CDR3 is 11 amino acids. Germline CDR1 is DFQATT and CDR2 is SNEGSKA (reference sequence). Trimming removed 3 bases at V and 7 bases at J, with 7 bases between. CDR3 residues: CSARGRNEQFF. The CDR3 DNA sequence: TGCAGTGCTAGGGGAAGGAATGAGCAGTTCTTC.

The chain recombines TRBV6-1 with TRBJ1-6; 8 positions match TRBD1. V lost 1 base, J lost 9 bases, and 2 bases stayed unmatched. The germline gives CDR1 MNHNS, CDR2 SASEGT. This CDR3 region has 14 residues. DNA for the CDR3: TGTGCCAGCAGTGAAGAGACAGGGGCTTCACCCCTCCACTTT. This translates into CASSEETGASPLHF.

The chain carries TRBV11-3 and TRBJ2-7; D unresolved. The V and J ends lost 5 bases and 9 bases respectively, with 20 bases between them. Germline V gives CDR1 SGHNT, CDR2 YENEEA. This CDR3 has 14 amino acids. CDR3 sequence (DNA): TGTGCCAGCAGCCGTAGGGCGCAGGAGAACGCGCAGTACTTC. It translates to CASSRRAQENAQYF. Full variable domain (outside the CDR3, taken from reference TRBV11-3 and TRBJ2-7): EAGVVQSPRYKIIEKKQPVAFWCNPISGHNTLYWYLQNLGQGPELLIRYENEEAVDDSQLPKDRFSAERLKGVDSTLKIQPAELGDSAVYLCASSRRAQENAQYFGPGTRLTVT.

This chain connects TRBV11-2 to TRBJ1-6, with 7 bases that match TRBD1. J gave up 8 bases and V 1 base, and 5 bases lay outside the gene matches. Germline CDR1 is SGHAT and CDR2 is FQNNGV. This CDR3 has 15 residues. The CDR3 bases are TGTGCCAGCAGCTTAGGGAGACAGGGACATTCACCCCTCCACTTT. It yields the protein CASSLGRQGHSPLHF.

The chain carries TRBV27 and TRBJ1-2; D is unclear. Trimming shortened V by 2 bases and J by 0 bases, and 10 bases separated the two germline ends. There are 15 residues in the CDR3. The V gene's germline CDR1 is MNHEY and CDR2 SMNVEV (reference sequence). This CDR3 is CASSLDVGANYGYTF. The CDR3 nucleotides are TGTGCCAGCAGTTTAGACGTCGGTGCTAACTATGGCTACACCTTC.